Listed below are T cell receptor beta chains from one sample, sequenced in a study of blood T cell repertoires in COVID-19. TCRdb's copy holds only in-frame clones and misses some; the assay was immunoSEQ multiplex PCR. Of 65,000 to 95,000 clones in the sample, around four fifths are singletons; the top ten hold 35% to 40%. Sequenced input: peripheral blood. These receptors all come from a man between 60 and 75 years old with COVID-19, enrolled during active disease. CDR3s include the opening cysteine and the closing phenylalanine or tryptophan. A D gene is named only where the DNA matches it firmly. Clone size, where shown, is once, few, many, or a class for clones that have expanded.

D,V,size,J,DNA,CDR3
.,TRBV21-1,few,TRBJ1-1,TGTGCCAGCAGCGTCCAGACAGGGGGAAGAATGAACACTGAAGCTTTCTTT,CASSVQTGGRMNTEAFF
TRBD2,TRBV9,.,TRBJ2-5,TGTGCCAGCAGCGTAGTACCGACCTTGGGGAATAGCGGGGGGCAAGAGACCCAGTACTTC,CASSVVPTLGNSGGQETQYF
TRBD2,TRBV6-4,.,TRBJ2-1,TGTGCCAGACCTCCAGGACTAGCGGGGTGGAGCTCCTACAATGAGCAGTTCTTC,CARPPGLAGWSSYNEQFF
.,TRBV5-1,.,TRBJ2-7,TGCGCCAGCAGCTCCCACACTATGAGCTCCTACGAGCAGTACTTC,CASSSHTMSSYEQYF
.,TRBV7-2,.,TRBJ2-3,TGTGCCAGCAGCCCCCCCGAGCCGGGTCTCAGCCCAGATACGCAGTATTTT,CASSPPEPGLSPDTQYF
TRBD2,TRBV6-2/TRBV6-3,once,TRBJ2-1,TGTGCCAGCAGTCCCGGGACTAGCGGATCAAATGAGCAGTTCTTC,CASSPGTSGSNEQFF
.,TRBV7-9,.,TRBJ2-4,TGTGCCAGCAGCCATAACAGGGTGTTCCACATTCAGTACTTC,CASSHNRVFHIQYF
.,TRBV12-5,.,TRBJ1-4,TGTGCTAGTGGTTTTCGGGGCAGGGGCGATGAAAAACTGTTTTTT,CASGFRGRGDEKLFF
.,TRBV7-2,.,TRBJ2-5,TGTGCCAGCAGCTTAGGTCCCGAGTCTCAGTACTTC,CASSLGPESQYF
.,TRBV12-3/TRBV12-4,.,TRBJ1-4,TGTGCCAGCAGTTTAGGGGGGGGTGAAAAACTGTTTTTT,CASSLGGGEKLFF
.,TRBV5-6,.,TRBJ1-5,TGTGCCAGCAGCGTAAGGACAGTCGGCAATCAGCCCCAGCATTTT,CASSVRTVGNQPQHF
TRBD2,TRBV19,.,TRBJ2-1,TGTGCCAGTGGTGGAGGGGGACTAGCGGGCAATGAGCAGTTCTTC,CASGGGGLAGNEQFF
TRBD1,TRBV7-8,.,TRBJ1-2,TGTGCCAGCAGCTACGGGGCGACAGGGGTGGAGGGCTACACCTTC,CASSYGATGVEGYTF
.,TRBV9,few,TRBJ2-2,TGTGCCAGCAGCCCGTCCGCCGGGGAGCTGTTTTTT,CASSPSAGELFF
TRBD2,TRBV6-2/TRBV6-3,.,TRBJ2-7,TGTGCCAGCAGTTACGACCCCCGTTATGCTAGCGGGACGTCGAGCTCCTACGAGCAGTACTTC,CASSYDPRYASGTSSSYEQYF
.,TRBV12-5,.,TRBJ1-1,TGTGCTAGTGATAATCCCGGGGGGACTGAAGCTTTCTTT,CASDNPGGTEAFF
.,TRBV9,few,TRBJ2-7,TGTGCCAGCAGCGCAACCACTGACAGGCACGAGCAGTACTTC,CASSATTDRHEQYF
.,TRBV5-1,.,TRBJ2-3,TGCGCCAGCAGCCACCGCGGGCCCTTCACAGATACGCAGTATTTT,CASSHRGPFTDTQYF
.,TRBV1,.,TRBJ2-7,TGCACCAGCAGCCATCCCCGCCGCCAGTTCTACGAGCAGTACTTC,CTSSHPRRQFYEQYF
TRBD2,TRBV2,.,TRBJ2-1,TGTGCCAGCAGTTCGGGGCCTAGCGGGACATACAATGAGCAGTTCTTC,CASSSGPSGTYNEQFF
.,TRBV12-3/TRBV12-4,.,TRBJ1-1,TGTGCCAGCAGTTTCGGCGGTACTGAAGCTTTCTTT,CASSFGGTEAFF